Below, 8 T cell receptor beta chains from the same sample are listed, as sequenced in a study of CD8+CD57+ T cells in acquired aplastic anemia. Researchers used genomic DNA as the template to profile TCR beta VDJ and CDR3. TCRdb ran MiXCR on the reads and lists one entry per CDR3 protein. The data hold 100,000 to 120,000 distinct CDR3 sequences, with roughly 50% observed a single time. The sequenced sample was sorted CD4+, CD8+, or CD8+CD57+ T cells (not recorded which) from PBMCs. Source of these receptors: a human donor in good health, serving as a control.

There are many counts of this clonotype. An end of the junction differs from the germline gene, which may be a read error. This sequence joins TRBV9 and TRBJ1-3; no clear D gene. This CDR3 contains 16 residues. Looked up from germline, CDR1 is SGDLS and CDR2 is YYNGEE. The CDR3 DNA is TGTGCCAGCTCGGATGGGATAGGGCTCTCTGGGAACACCATATATTTT. Translation: CASSDGIGLSGNTIYF.

The gene calls are TRBV25-1 and TRBJ2-1; unclear D gene. Germline values: CDR1 MGHDK, CDR2 SYGVNS. Trimming left V 4 bases short and J 13 bases short, with 20 bases between. The CDR3 is 14 amino acids. The CDR3 reads CASSGLGPTLDQFF. In nucleotides, the CDR3 is TGTGCCAGCAGTGGCTTAGGGCCGACCCTTGACCAGTTCTTC.

Ten or more counts support this clonotype. The chain uses TRBV6-5 and TRBJ1-2; 7 bases line up with TRBD1. Looked up from germline, CDR1 is MNHEY and CDR2 is SVGAGI. This CDR3 spans 15 amino acids. V shed 3 bases, J shed 5 bases, and the junction held 9 bases outside the gene matches. In nucleotides, the CDR3 is TGTGCCAGCAGTTATTCCCAGGGGGGAGGTTATGGCTACACCTTC. Translating gives CASSYSQGGGYGYTF.

This clonotype was counted at least ten times. The genes are TRBV7-8 and TRBJ2-5, with D possibly being TRBD2 (6 bases). This CDR3 region has 15 residues. CDR1 is SGHVS and CDR2 is FQNEAQ in the germline V gene. The V and J ends lost 5 bases and 4 bases respectively, with 17 bases between them. Here the CDR3 reads CASSPGVGGGETQYF. As DNA, the CDR3 is TGTGCCAGCAGCCCAGGTGTTGGGGGAGGAGAGACCCAGTACTTC.

This sequence joins TRBV25-1 and TRBJ1-1; weak D call: TRBD1 (6 bases). The V end lost 8 bases, the J end lost 10 bases, and 14 bases lay between the germline ends. CDR1 and CDR2 (germline): MGHDK, SYGVNS. This CDR3 is built from 11 residues. The CDR3 nucleotides read TGTGCCAGCCTTTTCAGGGGAGTAGCTTTCTTT. Its protein is CASLFRGVAFF.

This clonotype was seen many times. The rearrangement joins TRBV7-8 to TRBJ1-2; D uncertain. Trimming shortened V by 5 bases and J by 4 bases, and 14 bases separated the two germline ends. The CDR3 contains 14 residues. Germline loops: CDR1 SGHVS, CDR2 FQNEAQ. This CDR3 reads CASSLEGRSYGYTF. In nucleotides, the CDR3 is TGTGCCAGCAGCCTCGAGGGCCGCAGCTATGGCTACACCTTC. Full variable domain (missing parts from reference TRBV7-8 and TRBJ1-2): GAGVSQSPRYKVAKRGQDVALRCDPISGHVSLFWYQQALGQGPEFLTYFQNEAQLDKSGLPSDRFFAERPEGSVSTLKIQRTQQEDSAVYLCASSLEGRSYGYTFGSGTRLTVV.

This clonotype was recorded many times. This chain joins TRBV27 and TRBJ2-7; D could derive from TRBD1 or TRBD2 (5 bases each). V was shortened by 5 bases and J by 3 bases, with 20 bases between the two germline ends. This CDR3 is built from 16 residues. Germline CDR1 MNHEY, CDR2 SMNVEV (reference sequence). The CDR3: CASSQGEDPSFYEQYF. Here the CDR3 DNA reads TGTGCCAGCAGTCAGGGAGAGGACCCCTCTTTCTACGAGCAGTACTTC.

Ten or more counts support this clonotype. This sequence joins TRBV7-8 and TRBJ2-3; TRBD2 might be the D (5 bases). CDR1 is SGHVS and CDR2 is FQNEAQ in the germline V gene. The CDR3 is made up of 13 amino acids. The V end lost 4 bases, the J end lost 3 bases, and 8 bases lay between the germline ends. CDR3 amino acids: CASSSLETDTQYF. The CDR3, as DNA: TGTGCCAGCAGCTCACTAGAGACAGATACGCAGTATTTT. Variable domain in full (rest from reference TRBV7-8 and TRBJ2-3): GAGVSQSPRYKVAKRGQDVALRCDPISGHVSLFWYQQALGQGPEFLTYFQNEAQLDKSGLPSDRFFAERPEGSVSTLKIQRTQQEDSAVYLCASSSLETDTQYFGPGTRLTVL.